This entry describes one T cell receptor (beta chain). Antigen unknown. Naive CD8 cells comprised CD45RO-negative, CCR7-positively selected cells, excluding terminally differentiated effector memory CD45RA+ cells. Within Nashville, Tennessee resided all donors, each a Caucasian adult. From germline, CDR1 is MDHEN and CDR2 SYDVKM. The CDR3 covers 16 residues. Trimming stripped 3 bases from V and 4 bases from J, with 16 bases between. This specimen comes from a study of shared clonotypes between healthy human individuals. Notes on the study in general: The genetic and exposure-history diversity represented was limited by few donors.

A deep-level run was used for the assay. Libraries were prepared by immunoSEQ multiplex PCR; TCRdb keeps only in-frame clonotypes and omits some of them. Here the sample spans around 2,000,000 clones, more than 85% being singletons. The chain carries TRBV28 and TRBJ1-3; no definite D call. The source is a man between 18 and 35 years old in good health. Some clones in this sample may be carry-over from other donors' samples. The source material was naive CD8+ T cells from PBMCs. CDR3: CASSLTPEGAGNTIYF. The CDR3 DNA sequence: TGTGCCAGCAGTTTGACCCCCGAGGGAGCGGGAAACACCATATATTTT. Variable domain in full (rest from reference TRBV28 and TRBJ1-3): DVKVTQSSRYLVKRTGEKVFLECVQDMDHENMFWYRQDPGLGLRLIYFSYDVKMKEKGDIPEGYSVSREKKERFSLILESASTNQTSMYLCASSLTPEGAGNTIYFGEGSWLTVV.